Sequencing of this T cell receptor beta chain was carried out in a study of vaccination and CD4 T cells after COVID-19. The CDR3 length is 15 residues. Germline loops: CDR1 MNHNS, CDR2 SASEGT. Study-level results: Spike mono-reactivity was the property of 304 of 307 vaccine-specific clones in convalescent patients.

Treatment specified: 10-day PBMC culture with coronavirus spike peptide pools or control peptides (ViraFEST assay). Per well, 1.5 million to 2.5 million PBMCs were cultured in the presence of about 10 IU/ml IL-2 and around 10 ug/ml peptide pools. This clonotype was picked up one time. What it binds is unknown. The junction shows a germline mismatch at one end, possibly a read error. Sequenced with the Oncomine TCR Beta short-read assay was DNA taken from cultured CD4+ T cells. TCRdb ran MiXCR on the PCR reads and lists one entry per CDR3 protein. This sample yields around 9,700 distinct CDR3 sequences, of which approximately 25% are seen a single time; approximately 24% belongs to the top ten.

Sequenced material: CD4+ T cells from blood, cultured in vitro, taken after SARS-CoV-2 vaccination. The TCR sequence derives from a human donor who had recovered from COVID-19. V and J are TRBV6-1 and TRBJ2-6; no firm D call. The CDR3, as DNA: TGTGCCAGCAGCTCCACAGACCCTGGGACCAACGTCCTGACTTTC. It yields the protein CASSSTDPGTNVLTF.